The T cell receptor beta chain described here comes from a study of beta chain features in type 1 diabetes. Study-level background: Healthy donors resembled patients in age, gender and cell yields.

Expressed TCRB transcripts got sequenced, as all isolated RNA was reverse transcribed. Naive, central memory and regulatory T cell samples produced a mean of about 3.5 million reads. Data came from immunoSEQ multiplex PCR; TCRdb stores just in-frame clones and leaves some out. The sample yields under 350,000 clones, around 25% seen once. All of the sorted populations showed purity greater than 98%. General study points: Type 1 diabetes patients showed a moderate but significant shortening of TCRB CDR3s in all four CD4+ subsets. Type 1 diabetes patients had VDJ junctions that carried fewer insertions and more deletions.

Germline CDR1 reads GTSNPN; CDR2 reads SVGIG (reference sequence). The germline V and J ends were trimmed by 0 bases and 7 bases, with 10 bases remaining between them. The CDR3 length is 13 residues. This clone was seen more than once but under ten times. Antigen specificity is unknown. Material for sequencing was naive CD4+ T cells from blood. This sequence was found in a woman in her 30s with type 1 diabetes. The chain combines TRBV30 with TRBJ2-1; D is possibly TRBD2 (5 bases). The CDR3 coding sequence is TGTGCCTGGAGTGTAATCGGGGTTAATGAGCAGTTCTTC. Encoded protein: CAWSVIGVNEQFF.